Presented here are 19 T cell receptor beta chains from one specimen sequenced in a study of blood T cell repertoires in COVID-19. Some clones are missing from TCRdb's copy, which holds only in-frame ones; the method was immunoSEQ multiplex PCR. Here the sample spans around 250,000 clones, around 80% being singletons. Sequences were obtained from peripheral blood. These receptors were collected from a man of 80 years or more with acute or convalescent COVID-19.

V is TRBV12-3 or TRBV12-4 and J is TRBJ1-2; no firm D call. Trimming removed 1 base from V and 3 bases from J, with 6 bases in between. This CDR3 region has 13 residues. CDR3 DNA: TGTGCCAGCAGTTTAGGGAGGGACTATGGCTACACCTTC. Protein sequence: CASSLGRDYGYTF.

There are a few counts of this clone. The chain recombines TRBV15 with TRBJ2-3, with 9 bases lining up with TRBD2. The germline V gene encodes CDR1 LNHNV and CDR2 YYDKDF (reference sequence). The CDR3 is 16 residues long. The junction had 4 bases not matched to a gene; V was cut back by 3 bases and J by 0 bases. CDR3 nucleotide sequence: TGTGCCACCAGCAGTCTGCTAGCGGGAAGCACAGATACGCAGTATTTT. Its translation: CATSSLLAGSTDTQYF.

CDR3 bases: TGTGCCAGCAGCCAAGCGCGGACTAGCGGGTATCAAGAGACCCAGTACTTC. Amino acids: CASSQARTSGYQETQYF. This chain uses TRBV3-1 (or the pseudogene TRBV3-2) with TRBJ2-5, with 11 bases matching TRBD2. The CDR3 length is 17 residues. Germline assignment: CDR1 LGHDT and CDR2 YNNKEL (reference sequence). V trimming: 1 base; J trimming: 2 bases; junction bases outside the gene matches: 6.

This chain links TRBV14 with TRBJ2-5; 8 positions match TRBD1. Looked up from germline, CDR1 is SGHDN and CDR2 is FVKESK. V was pared by 4 bases and J by 1 base, with 2 bases of the junction left unmatched. CDR3 length: 14 amino acids. CDR3 bases: TGTGCCAGCAGCCGGGGACAGGCCCAAGAGACCCAGTACTTC. It specifies CASSRGQAQETQYF. Using reference TRBV14 and TRBJ2-5 for the parts outside the CDR3, the full variable domain is EAGVTQFPSHSVIEKGQTVTLRCDPISGHDNLYWYRRVMGKEIKFLLHFVKESKQDESGMPNNRFLAERTGGTYSTLKVQPAELEDSGVYFCASSRGQAQETQYFGPGTRLLVL.

The chain employs TRBV7-2 and TRBJ2-7, with D possibly matching TRBD1 (7 bases). The CDR3 spans 16 residues. With 2 bases removed from V and 2 bases from J, the gap between germline ends came to 16 bases. Germline V lookup: CDR1 SGHTA, CDR2 FQGNSA. CDR3 sequence (DNA): TGTGCCAGCAGCTTATCGTGGGCAGGGGGGACCTACGAGCAGTACTTC. Translating gives CASSLSWAGGTYEQYF.

The chain employs TRBV7-8 and TRBJ2-7; the match to TRBD1 covers 8 bases. This CDR3 has 14 amino acids. With 1 base clipped from V and 7 bases from J, the junction kept 6 bases outside the gene matches. From germline, CDR1 is SGHVS and CDR2 FQNEAQ. The CDR3 spells CASSLGTGLREQYF. CDR3 coding DNA: TGTGCCAGCAGCTTAGGGACAGGGTTGCGGGAGCAGTACTTC. Based on the CDR3 plus reference TRBV7-8 and TRBJ2-7, the full variable domain is GAGVSQSPRYKVAKRGQDVALRCDPISGHVSLFWYQQALGQGPEFLTYFQNEAQLDKSGLPSDRFFAERPEGSVSTLKIQRTQQEDSAVYLCASSLGTGLREQYFGPGTRLTVT.

This chain connects TRBV28 to TRBJ1-1; tentative D call: TRBD1 (5 bases). V was clipped by 3 bases and J by 4 bases, with 15 bases between them. Germline V lookup: CDR1 MDHEN, CDR2 SYDVKM. The CDR3 extends over 15 amino acids. The CDR3, as DNA: TGTGCCAGCAGTTTTAGGAGGGGTTGGGTCACTGAAGCTTTCTTT. Translated, it gives CASSFRRGWVTEAFF.

This chain connects TRBV6-5 to TRBJ2-3, with 8 bases fitting TRBD2. Losses at the gene ends were 6 bases for V and 1 base for J; bases not matched to a gene: 3. CDR1 is MNHEY, CDR2 SVGAGI, per germline. CDR3 length equals 14 residues. The CDR3 here is CASRSGGGTDTQYF. The CDR3 bases are TGTGCCAGCAGAAGCGGGGGCGGCACAGATACGCAGTATTTT.

The chain is built from TRBV27 and TRBJ2-7; a weak D match, TRBD1 (6 bases). The CDR3 length is 11 residues. V was clipped by 4 bases and J by 6 bases, with 7 bases between them. Germline loops: CDR1 MNHEY, CDR2 SMNVEV (reference sequence). The CDR3 reads CASSWGPEQYF. DNA for the CDR3: TGTGCCAGCAGTTGGGGGCCCGAGCAGTACTTC.

The V gene is TRBV7-2, the J gene TRBJ1-4, with D tentatively TRBD1 (6 bases). Germline CDR1 is SGHTA and CDR2 is FQGNSA. Trimming stripped 3 bases from V and 5 bases from J, with 7 bases between. The CDR3 loop spans 13 amino acids. The CDR3 DNA sequence: TGTGCCAGCAGCTTCAGGGGAAATGAAAAACTGTTTTTT. This encodes CASSFRGNEKLFF.

V usage is TRBV24-1 and J usage is TRBJ2-3; 8 bases fit TRBD2. Unmatched junction bases numbered 6, after V lost 4 bases and J lost 1 base. The CDR3 is 16 amino acids. Germline-derived CDR1 and CDR2 are KGHDR and SFDVKD. The CDR3 spells CATSDPGGVGTDTQYF. The CDR3 nucleotides read TGTGCCACCAGTGACCCCGGGGGGGTCGGCACAGATACGCAGTATTTT.

The genes are TRBV24-1 and TRBJ2-3, with D uncertain. Germline loops: CDR1 KGHDR, CDR2 SFDVKD. The V end was cut by 4 bases, the J end by 6 bases, with 13 bases between. CDR3 length equals 14 residues. CDR3 in amino acids: CATSDQASMDTQYF. The CDR3 DNA sequence: TGTGCCACCAGTGACCAAGCTTCGATGGATACGCAGTATTTT.

The CDR3 nucleotides are TGCAGTGCTAGTGGGTCGGGGGGGCCCTACGAGCAGTACTTC. Translating gives CSASGSGGPYEQYF. The V call is TRBV20-1, the J call TRBJ2-7, with 8 nucleotides matching TRBD2. Trimming took 3 bases from V and 2 from J; bases not matched to a gene: 6. The CDR3 loop spans 14 amino acids. In germline, CDR1 is DFQATT, CDR2 SNEGSKA (reference sequence).

This chain connects TRBV28 to TRBJ1-1; no clear D gene. This CDR3 spans 14 amino acids. The V end lost 4 bases, the J end lost 4 bases, and 13 bases lay between the germline ends. In germline, CDR1 is MDHEN, CDR2 SYDVKM. In DNA, the CDR3 is TGTGCCAGCAGTTCCTATTCCGGGAGCACTGAAGCTTTCTTT. Its protein product is CASSSYSGSTEAFF.

CDR3 loop: CASSEARGVAGWYSYNEQFF. The DNA of the CDR3 is TGTGCCAGCAGTGAAGCTCGGGGAGTGGCTGGCTGGTACTCCTACAATGAGCAGTTCTTC. This chain uses TRBV6-1 with TRBJ2-1; TRBD2 might be the D (5 bases). The CDR3 runs 20 residues. Per the germline V gene, CDR1 is MNHNS and CDR2 is SASEGT. Trimming stripped 0 bases from V and 0 bases from J, with 21 bases between.

This clone was picked up one time. The chain couples TRBV28 to TRBJ1-2, with 9 bases fitting TRBD1. Germline assignment: CDR1 MDHEN and CDR2 SYDVKM. V lost 7 bases, J lost 5 bases, and 5 bases stayed unmatched. The CDR3 is 13 amino acids. CDR3 sequence reads: CASTSQGAYGYTF. CDR3 bases: TGTGCCAGCACCTCACAGGGGGCATATGGCTACACCTTC.

The CDR3 here is CASSFRTGTPSGANVLTF. CDR3 DNA: TGTGCCAGCAGCTTTCGGACAGGGACTCCAAGTGGGGCCAACGTCCTGACTTTC. The V and J genes are TRBV13 and TRBJ2-6, with 8 bases matching TRBD1. The CDR3 consists of 18 residues. With 3 bases clipped from V and 3 bases from J, the junction kept 10 bases outside the gene matches. The germline CDR1 and CDR2 sequences are PRHDT and FYEKMQ (reference sequence).

This clone was counted between two and nine times. The V and J genes are TRBV3-1 (or the pseudogene TRBV3-2) and TRBJ1-1; 7 nucleotides agree with TRBD1. Germline CDR1 LGHDT, CDR2 YNNKEL (reference sequence). V was pared by 4 bases and J by 7 bases, with 3 bases of the junction left unmatched. The CDR3 runs 12 residues. The CDR3 reads CASSPGQLEAFF. CDR3 DNA: TGTGCCAGCAGCCCGGGACAGCTTGAAGCTTTCTTT.

The V call is TRBV6-1, the J call TRBJ2-1; 7 positions match TRBD1. The CDR3 totals 14 residues. Germline V CDR1 and CDR2: MNHNS, SASEGT. V lost 0 bases, J lost 9 bases, and 5 bases stayed unmatched. The CDR3, as DNA: TGTGCCAGCAGTGAAGCTTCGACAGGGCGTGAGCAGTTCTTC. Protein: CASSEASTGREQFF.